This T cell receptor (beta chain) was recorded in a study of shared clonotypes between healthy human individuals. CD4+ cells were split into CD45RA+ naive and CD45RA-negative memory subsets. Template for every sorted-subset replicate PCR totaled approximately 200 ng DNA, approximately 30,000 T cell genomes. Generated by immunoSEQ multiplex PCR, the TCRdb table keeps only in-frame clones and is missing some. The table has 2 million to 2.5 million clones, under 95% seen once. The CDR3 sequence is 17 residues long. V was trimmed by 3 bases and J by 1 base, leaving 15 bases between them. The V gene's germline CDR1 is MNHNS and CDR2 SASEGT.

The sequenced material came from naive CD4+ T cells from PBMCs. Specified subset: CD45RA+ positively selected. The clonotype was recovered from a man younger than 30 in good health. Some clones in this sample may be carry-over from other donors' samples. The chain employs TRBV6-1 and TRBJ2-2; a weak D match, TRBD2 (6 bases). The CDR3, as DNA: TGTGCCAGCAGTGACGCGCGACTAGGATTGAACACCGGGGAGCTGTTTTTT. It is translated as CASSDARLGLNTGELFF.